These 12 T cell receptor beta chains originate from one sample sequenced in a study of CD8 T cells in ankylosing spondylitis. Via MiXCR, TCRdb re-called the 5' RACE reads, giving one row per CDR3 protein. The repertoire includes some 130,000 distinct CDR3 sequences, about an eighth of them detected once, and around 3% sits in the top ten. Input material: blood, either unsorted or a sorted T cell fraction (not recorded which). The receptors were sampled from a female donor with ankylosing spondylitis or in good health (not recorded which).

The rearrangement uses TRBV15 and TRBJ1-2; D is perhaps TRBD1 (5 bases). CDR1 is LNHNV and CDR2 is YYDKDF in the germline V gene (reference sequence). There are 14 residues in the CDR3. The V end lost 0 bases, the J end lost 8 bases, and 13 bases lay between the germline ends. CDR3 loop: CATSRDTRGEGYTF. For the CDR3, the DNA is TGTGCCACCAGCAGAGATACGAGGGGCGAGGGCTACACCTTC.

This clonotype was found a few times. The genes are TRBV5-1 and TRBJ2-1, with TRBD2 as a possible D gene (6 bases). This CDR3 spans 15 amino acids. V was pared by 0 bases and J by 5 bases, with 12 bases between. Germline V gene lookup returns CDR1 SGHRS and CDR2 YFSETQ. CDR3 loop: CASSLGGLRNNEQFF. CDR3 nucleotides: TGCGCCAGCAGCTTGGGGGGACTTCGGAACAATGAGCAGTTCTTC.

The chain joins TRBV5-5 to TRBJ2-1; 8 nucleotides match TRBD1. Germline values: CDR1 SGHKS, CDR2 YYEKEE (reference sequence). The CDR3 loop spans 15 amino acids. Trimming took 2 bases from V and 3 from J; bases not matched to a gene: 4. The CDR3 loop reads CASSFGQGDYNEQFF. The CDR3 DNA reads TGTGCCAGCAGCTTCGGACAGGGAGACTACAATGAGCAGTTCTTC.

This clonotype was recorded only once. The chain combines TRBV7-8 with TRBJ2-2, with 9 bases lining up with TRBD2. The CDR3 extends over 17 amino acids. Per the germline V gene, CDR1 is SGHVS and CDR2 is FQNEAQ. J gave up 7 bases and V 2 bases, and 11 bases lay outside the gene matches. The CDR3 coding sequence is TGTGCCAGCAGCTTATTACCCAGCGGGAGGCTGGGCGGGGAGCTGTTTTTT. Its protein is CASSLLPSGRLGGELFF. Variable domain in full (rest from reference TRBV7-8 and TRBJ2-2): GAGVSQSPRYKVAKRGQDVALRCDPISGHVSLFWYQQALGQGPEFLTYFQNEAQLDKSGLPSDRFFAERPEGSVSTLKIQRTQQEDSAVYLCASSLLPSGRLGGELFFGEGSRLTVL.

In this sample, this clonotype turned up a few times. Written as DNA, the CDR3 is TGTGCCAGCAGTTTCCGGGACGGATCCTACGAGCAGTACTTC. Its protein product is CASSFRDGSYEQYF. The chain is built from TRBV7-6 and TRBJ2-7; D may be TRBD1 or TRBD2 (5 bases each). This CDR3 has 14 amino acids. Looked up from germline, CDR1 is SGHVS and CDR2 is FNYEAQ. Trimming stripped 6 bases from V and 1 base from J, with 13 bases between.

This clonotype has only a few counts. The V gene is TRBV12-3 or TRBV12-4, the J gene TRBJ2-5, with D perhaps TRBD1 or TRBD2 (5 bases each). Between the trimmed V and J ends, which lost 8 bases and 1 base, there was a span of 14 bases. This CDR3 comprises 14 residues. CDR3 nucleotides: TGTGCCAGCGAAAAGAGGGACGGCCAAGAGACCCAGTACTTC. Amino acids: CASEKRDGQETQYF.

The gene calls are TRBV5-1 and TRBJ2-3; maybe TRBD2 (6 bases). V was shortened by 4 bases and J by 3 bases, with 18 bases between the two germline ends. The germline gives CDR1 SGHRS, CDR2 YFSETQ. The CDR3 contains 16 residues. The CDR3 DNA reads as TGCGCCAGCAGCCCGACGTCGGGAGTGTTTACAGATACGCAGTATTTT. Encoded protein: CASSPTSGVFTDTQYF.

This clonotype was detected many times. The genes are TRBV29-1 and TRBJ2-7; 7 bases are a match to TRBD1. The germline CDR1 and CDR2 sequences are SQVTM and ANQGSEA. The junction had 8 bases not matched to a gene; V was cut back by 6 bases and J by 3 bases. The length of the CDR3 is 13 residues. In DNA, the CDR3 is TGCAGCGTACGGGACAGCATCTACTACGAGCAGTACTTC. As protein: CSVRDSIYYEQYF.

The chain joins TRBV7-2 to TRBJ2-2; no reliable D call. The germline V and J ends were trimmed by 0 bases and 4 bases, with 9 bases remaining between them. The CDR3 is 15 residues long. Germline V gene data show CDR1 as SGHTA and CDR2 as FQGNSA. The CDR3 coding sequence is TGTGCCAGCAGCTTAGCATTTGCGTTCACCGGGGAGCTGTTTTTT. Translation gives CASSLAFAFTGELFF.

This clonotype was counted at least ten times. V and J are TRBV28 and TRBJ2-1; 9 nucleotides match TRBD2. The CDR3 is 14 residues long. Germline V gives CDR1 MDHEN, CDR2 SYDVKM. J gave up 7 bases and V 3 bases, and 4 bases lay outside the gene matches. This chain's CDR3 is CASSFEREVNEQFF. The DNA for the CDR3 is TGTGCCAGCAGTTTCGAGCGGGAGGTGAATGAGCAGTTCTTC.

This clonotype was recorded a few times. The rearrangement links TRBV5-1 to TRBJ2-3, with 13 positions matching TRBD2. V lost 4 bases and J lost 4; bases outside the gene matches: 6. Germline V gene sequence: CDR1 SGHRS, CDR2 YFSETQ. The CDR3 has 16 residues. The CDR3 loop is CASSQGGTSGADTQYF. The CDR3 bases are TGCGCCAGCAGCCAGGGGGGGACTAGCGGGGCAGATACGCAGTATTTT.

This chain joins TRBV12-3 or TRBV12-4 and TRBJ2-3, with 7 bases identical to TRBD1. V was pared by 5 bases and J by 2 bases, with 7 bases of the junction left unmatched. The length of the CDR3 is 15 residues. CDR3 residues: CASSAADRPTDTQYF. The CDR3 region has the DNA TGTGCCAGCAGTGCCGCGGACAGGCCCACAGATACGCAGTATTTT.